A selection of T cell receptor beta chains follows, all from one sample in a study of cytotoxic CD8 clonotypes in ibrutinib-treated CLL. Using immunoSEQ multiplex PCR, the repertoire was profiled, and TCRdb retains in-frame clones only, with some absent. The table has 60,000 to 95,000 clones, less than 85% seen once; the top ten hold 38%. Sequenced here: PBMCs, sampled after 24 months of ibrutinib treatment. These receptors were collected from a human donor with chronic lymphocytic leukemia. CDR3s include the opening cysteine and the closing phenylalanine or tryptophan. Clone size is not always given. Where it is, it says once, few, many or a class for expanded clones.

few,TRBV30,CAWSVLAGPYGYTF
once,TRBV28,CASSKGREGRGEQFF
.,TRBV9,CASSVGGPDEKLFF
.,TRBV7-2,CASSLGGTVETQYF
few,TRBV19,CASSIGGGLGQPQHF
.,TRBV7-9,CASSPRGRELFF
.,TRBV28,CAVRPGQGGYEQYF
.,TRBV5-1,CASSLVLAGGPNSYNEQFF
.,TRBV20-1,CSAPEPPTQYF
.,TRBV28,CASSLGGREETQYF
.,TRBV11-1,CASSLGPSGHYEQYF
.,TRBV18,CASSPRGSSGANVLTF
.,TRBV13,CASSPGGQGAPYEQYF
.,TRBV28,CASCGELRSYEQYF
.,TRBV28,CASSFRGRGSYEQYF
.,TRBV5-4,CASNKWDVSGYTF
few,TRBV18,CASSTGQKREAQYF
.,TRBV5-1,CASSKGLAGDPGNEQFF
.,TRBV30,CAWSVGGSSYNEQFF
.,TRBV2,CASIVGQGSLTDTQYF
medium-sized,TRBV25-1,CASSEQGLRSYEQYF
.,TRBV6-5,CASSYSGTVTYEQYF
.,TRBV28,CASSNRQTDGYTF
once,TRBV6-1,CASRKQGVLETQYF